This T cell receptor (beta chain) comes out of a study of T cell repertoires in cytomegalovirus infection (dated by TCRdb to about 2019). For context, the study as a whole: Recently identified HLA-C-restricted CMV epitopes, whose presentation resists viral immunomodulation, were targeted by peptide stimulations together with well-studied HLA-B-restricted epitopes. Because public TCR beta signatures pointed to carriage of CMV infection together with the matching HLA type, the HLA type of each donor mattered for the analysis.

The treatment or condition tag for this specimen amounts to: in vitro stimulation with specific CMV peptide epitopes to enrich CMV-specific T cells. This clonotype was detected only a few times. The antigen this receptor binds is unknown. No much larger clonotype is one base removed from it; base qualities were not supplied. Sequencing was performed on an Illumina HiSeq 1500. TCRdb reprocessing: public reads trimmed at Q25 with fastp, clones called with MiXCR, in-frame beta chains kept. One record per CDR3 amino acid sequence lists the most common genes and DNA. Recorded for this sample are about 160,000 distinct CDR3 sequences; approximately 21% of them occurred a single time. The top ten constitute roughly 25% of the sample. From a lookup of the germline V gene, CDR1 and CDR2 are SGHTA and FQGTGA. Its CDR3 holds 15 amino acids, cysteine through phenylalanine. CDR3 DNA only is kept here, 45 bases in frame from base 1. For this chain, trimming is 5 bases at the V end and 0 bases at the J end, and the number of junction bases without a gene match is 3.

On the study overall, not on this receptor specifically: The ex vivo response was dominated by HLA-C-restricted CMV-specific TCR beta clonotypes, which also provided the single most frequent clonotype in two of eight donors. Carriers of CMV infection plus the relevant HLA type were discriminated by the cumulative frequency of public TCR beta family members in the study cohort and in an independent roughly 340-donor cohort.

The sample consisted of CD8+ T cells from cultured PBMCs, taken from culture after CMV antigen stimulation. The V and J genes are TRBV7-3 and TRBJ2-5, and TRBD2 aligns with 10 junction nucleotides. The sequence came from a human donor in good health (CMV status not recorded). Some clones in this sample may be carry-over from other donors' samples. The DNA sequence is TGTGCCAGCAGCGTGACTAGCGGGCACCAAGAGACCCAGTACTTC. It is translated as CASSVTSGHQETQYF.